The table lists the clone carrying this T cell receptor (beta chain) with a few counts. Its target is not known. Sequenced by immunoSEQ multiplex PCR; TCRdb stores in-frame clones only, minus some. This sample has fewer than 70,000 clones, with around nine tenths found just once. The data derive from a study of a mutant IDH1 vaccine in newly diagnosed glioma. Time point defined: week 35, safety follow-up. Vaccinated patients received 300 ug of mutant IDH1 20-mer peptide per dose, with topical imiquimod. Unmatched junction bases numbered 3, after V lost 5 bases and J lost 7 bases. CDR1 PRHDT and CDR2 FYEKMQ come from the germline V gene (reference sequence). This CDR3 region has 13 residues.

The rearrangement links TRBV13 to TRBJ2-2, with TRBD1 identical over 8 bases. The receptor's source is a man aged 25-45 years with glioma. The sequences come from PBMCs, collected from a glioma patient whose treatment included an IDH1 peptide vaccine. CDR3 amino acids: CASSRQGIGELFF. The CDR3, as DNA: TGTGCCAGCAGCAGACAGGGGATCGGGGAGCTGTTTTTT.